The 3 T cell receptor beta chains listed next were all sequenced from one sample in a study of OX40 agonist ivuxolimab in advanced cancers. Method: immunoSEQ multiplex PCR; TCRdb's copy keeps in-frame clones and lacks some. This sample has 15,000 to 25,000 clones, with around 88% found just once. This specimen was CD4+ or CD8+ T cells sorted from blood, taken in a trial of the OX40 agonist ivuxolimab. The receptors stem from an adult with an advanced solid tumor such as melanoma, head and neck, liver or kidney cancer.

This clone counts as medium-sized. The chain combines TRBV19 with TRBJ2-7; D gene uncertain. There are 11 residues in the CDR3. CDR1 and CDR2 from the germline V gene are LNHDA and SQIVND (reference sequence). Trimming left V 10 bases short and J 4 bases short, with 11 bases between. As DNA, the CDR3 is TGTGCCACTCGTACCGTTTACGAGCAGTACTTC. Protein: CATRTVYEQYF. Combining the CDR3 with reference TRBV19 and TRBJ2-7 gives the whole variable domain DGGITQSPKYLFRKEGQNVTLSCEQNLNHDAMYWYRQDPGQGLRLIYYSQIVNDFQKGDIAEGYSVSREKKESFPLTVTSAQKNPTAFYLCATRTVYEQYFGPGTRLTVT.

The CDR3 DNA reads TGTGCCAGCAGTCCCGTAACTAATGAGCAGTTCTTC. It specifies CASSPVTNEQFF. The rearrangement links TRBV28 to TRBJ2-1; no definite D call. V lost 5 bases, J lost 7 bases, and 9 bases lay in between. Germline V gene sequence: CDR1 MDHEN, CDR2 SYDVKM. This CDR3 spans 12 amino acids.

This clone came up a few times. This rearrangement joins TRBV5-6 to TRBJ1-5, with TRBD1 identical over 11 bases. Germline lookup yields CDR1 SGHDT and CDR2 YYEEEE. CDR3 size: 15 residues. The V and J ends lost 4 bases and 6 bases, in that order; junction bases with no gene match: 6. The CDR3 is CASSGGQGGPQPQHF. The DNA for the CDR3 is TGTGCCAGCAGCGGGGGACAGGGGGGTCCTCAGCCCCAGCATTTT.